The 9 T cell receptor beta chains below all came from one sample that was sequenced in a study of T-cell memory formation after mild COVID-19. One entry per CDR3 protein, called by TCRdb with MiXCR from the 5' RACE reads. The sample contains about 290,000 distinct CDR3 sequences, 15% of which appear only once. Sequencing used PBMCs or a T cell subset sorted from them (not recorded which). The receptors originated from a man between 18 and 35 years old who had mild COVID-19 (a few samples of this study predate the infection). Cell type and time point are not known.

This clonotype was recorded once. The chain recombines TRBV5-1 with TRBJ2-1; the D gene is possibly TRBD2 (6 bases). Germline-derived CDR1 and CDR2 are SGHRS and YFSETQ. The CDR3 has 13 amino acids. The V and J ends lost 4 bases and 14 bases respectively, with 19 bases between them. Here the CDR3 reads CASSPPDLRGKFF. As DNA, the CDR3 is TGCGCCAGCAGCCCACCGGACCTTCGGGGGAAGTTCTTC.

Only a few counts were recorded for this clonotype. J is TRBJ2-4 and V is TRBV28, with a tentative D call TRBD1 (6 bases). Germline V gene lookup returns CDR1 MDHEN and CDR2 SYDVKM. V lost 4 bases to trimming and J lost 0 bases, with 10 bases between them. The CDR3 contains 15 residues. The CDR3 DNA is TGTGCCAGCAGTTCCCGACAGGTAGCCAAAAACATTCAGTACTTC. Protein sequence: CASSSRQVAKNIQYF.

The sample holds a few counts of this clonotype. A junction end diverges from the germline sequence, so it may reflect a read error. CDR3 nucleotides: TGTGCCAGCAGTTACGTCAGGGGGGGGGAGACACAGTACTTC. This codes for CASSYVRGGETQYF. The chain joins TRBV6-6 to TRBJ2-5, with D possibly being TRBD1 or TRBD2 (7 bases each). Germline V gene lookup returns CDR1 MNHNY and CDR2 SVGAGI (reference sequence). CDR3 length: 14 residues.

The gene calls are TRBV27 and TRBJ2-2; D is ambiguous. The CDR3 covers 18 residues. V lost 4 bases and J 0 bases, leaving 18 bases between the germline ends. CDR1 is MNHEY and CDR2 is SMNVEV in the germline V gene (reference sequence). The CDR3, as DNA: TGTGCCAGCAGTTCCCCGCGTTCACAAATCGCGAACACCGGGGAGCTGTTTTTT. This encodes CASSSPRSQIANTGELFF.

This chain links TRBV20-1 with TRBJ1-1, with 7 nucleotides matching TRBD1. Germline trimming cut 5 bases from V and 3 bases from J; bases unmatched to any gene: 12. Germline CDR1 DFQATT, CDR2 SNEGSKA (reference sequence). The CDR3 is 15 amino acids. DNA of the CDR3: TGCAGTGCTTGGGACAGTTCGTTGGGGTACACTGAAGCTTTCTTT. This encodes CSAWDSSLGYTEAFF.

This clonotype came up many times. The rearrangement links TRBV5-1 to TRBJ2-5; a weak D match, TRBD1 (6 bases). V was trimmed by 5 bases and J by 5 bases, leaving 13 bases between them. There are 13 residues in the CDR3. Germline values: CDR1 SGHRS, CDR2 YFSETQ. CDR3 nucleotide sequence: TGCGCCAGCAGGGCAGGGGCACGGGAGACCCAGTACTTC. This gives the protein CASRAGARETQYF.

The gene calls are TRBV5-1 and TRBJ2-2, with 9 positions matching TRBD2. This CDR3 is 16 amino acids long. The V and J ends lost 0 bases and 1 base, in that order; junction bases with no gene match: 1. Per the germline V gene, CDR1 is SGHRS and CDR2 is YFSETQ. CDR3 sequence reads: CASSLELAGNTGELFF. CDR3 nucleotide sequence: TGCGCCAGCAGCTTGGAACTAGCGGGGAACACCGGGGAGCTGTTTTTT.

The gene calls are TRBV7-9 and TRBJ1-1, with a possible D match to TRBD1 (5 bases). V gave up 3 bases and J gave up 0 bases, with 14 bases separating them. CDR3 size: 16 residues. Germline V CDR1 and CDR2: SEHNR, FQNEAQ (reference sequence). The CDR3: CASSFFVDSLNTEAFF. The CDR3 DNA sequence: TGTGCCAGCAGCTTTTTCGTAGACAGCCTGAACACTGAAGCTTTCTTT.

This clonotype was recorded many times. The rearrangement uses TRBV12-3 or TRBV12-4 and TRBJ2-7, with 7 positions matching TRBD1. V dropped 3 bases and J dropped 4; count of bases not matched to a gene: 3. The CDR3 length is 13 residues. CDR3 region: CASSLGTVYEQYF. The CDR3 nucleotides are TGTGCCAGCAGTTTGGGGACAGTTTACGAGCAGTACTTC.